The clone carrying this T cell receptor (beta chain) was found many times. Its antigen is currently unknown. V lost 9 bases, J lost 0 bases, and 18 bases lay in between. Per the germline V gene, CDR1 is MDHEN and CDR2 is SYDVKM. The CDR3 has 16 amino acids. Reasons for excluding patients were uncontrolled infection, other autoimmune disease, pregnancy or lactation. RNA transcripts were the template for amplifying TCR beta CDR3 regions. Initially, a first-round RT-PCR of the TCR CDR3 employed the HTBI primer set. MiXCR, run by TCRdb on the multiplex PCR reads, gives a single entry per CDR3 protein. The table lists 600,000 to 750,000 distinct CDR3 sequences, 17% of them singletons. These data are taken from a study of T cells in Graves' hyperthyroidism and ophthalmopathy. Study background: Any treatment followed the collection of peripheral blood at initial diagnosis.

General study findings and limits: Among thyroid clonotypes expanded above 0.001, most also appeared in blood. Ophthalmopathy was told apart from stable hyperthyroidism by a 13 V-J model.

The chain is built from TRBV28 and TRBJ2-1; tentatively, D is TRBD2 (6 bases). The TCR was taken from a middle-aged man with Graves' hyperthyroidism. The sequencing sample was made of blood. This CDR3 is CASHTSSVISYNEQFF. CDR3 nucleotide sequence: TGTGCCAGTCATACTTCTAGCGTGATCTCCTACAATGAGCAGTTCTTC.